This passage covers 18 T cell receptor beta chains from one sample sequenced in a study of cytomegalovirus exposure and HLA in healthy donors. Sequenced by immunoSEQ multiplex PCR; TCRdb stores in-frame clones only, minus some. The profile shows roughly 150,000 clones, roughly nine tenths of them singletons. Sequenced material: PBMCs. These receptor sequences come from a man between 18 and 35 years old in good health and CMV-seronegative.

The V and J genes are TRBV5-1 and TRBJ2-7, with 7 bases matching TRBD2. This CDR3 comprises 17 residues. V lost 0 bases and J lost 4; bases outside the gene matches: 13. Per germline, CDR1 SGHRS and CDR2 YFSETQ. In nucleotides, the CDR3 is TGCGCCAGCAGCTTGGGCCGACTAACGGGGGGTCATTACGAGCAGTACTTC. Translation gives CASSLGRLTGGHYEQYF.

The chain is built from TRBV9 and TRBJ2-1, with 10 bases lining up with TRBD2. Germline-derived CDR1 and CDR2 are SGDLS and YYNGEE. V shed 0 bases and J 7 bases; nucleotides not matched to a gene: 10. The CDR3 totals 17 residues. The CDR3 sequence: CASSVDILAGARNEQFF. CDR3 DNA sequence: TGTGCCAGCAGCGTAGATATCCTAGCGGGAGCTCGGAATGAGCAGTTCTTC.

V is TRBV5-4 and J is TRBJ1-3, with 7 nucleotides matching TRBD1. V shed 4 bases and J 2 bases; nucleotides not matched to a gene: 6. The CDR3 runs to 15 residues. Germline V gene lookup returns CDR1 SGHNT and CDR2 YYREEE (reference sequence). CDR3 amino acids: CASSPGGFTGNTIYF. CDR3 DNA sequence: TGTGCCAGCAGCCCAGGGGGTTTTACTGGAAACACCATATATTTT.

This chain joins TRBV19 and TRBJ1-1, with 7 bases that match TRBD1. V lost 5 bases, J lost 5 bases, and 14 bases stayed unmatched. From germline, CDR1 is LNHDA and CDR2 SQIVND (reference sequence). The CDR3 has 16 amino acids. The CDR3: CASSEGPGQRATEAFF. The CDR3 nucleotides are TGTGCCAGTAGTGAGGGGCCGGGACAGAGAGCGACTGAAGCTTTCTTT.

A single count supports this clone. The rearrangement links TRBV5-1 to TRBJ1-1; 10 bases align to TRBD1. The ends lost 3 bases at V and 3 bases at J; junction bases unmatched: 8. Germline CDR1 SGHRS, CDR2 YFSETQ. The CDR3 spans 16 residues. CDR3 bases: TGCGCCAGCAGCTCGGGCGACAGGGGGCTAGACACTGAAGCTTTCTTT. This translates into CASSSGDRGLDTEAFF.

The V call is TRBV2, the J call TRBJ1-6; D call uncertain. CDR1 and CDR2 from the germline V gene are SNHLY and FYNNEI. This CDR3 spans 15 amino acids. Trimming removed 0 bases from V and 9 bases from J, with 12 bases in between. The CDR3 region is CASSEAAGLVSPLHF. CDR3 nucleotides: TGTGCCAGCAGTGAAGCGGCAGGCCTTGTTTCACCCCTCCACTTT.

The CDR3 coding sequence is TGCAGCGTTTTTAGCCGGGGGGCCGCATACAATGAGCAGTTCTTC. Its protein product is CSVFSRGAAYNEQFF. The chain links TRBV29-1 to TRBJ2-1; tentative D call: TRBD2 (7 bases). This CDR3 is built from 15 residues. V lost 5 bases and J 4 bases, leaving 18 bases between the germline ends. Germline V gene data show CDR1 as SQVTM and CDR2 as ANQGSEA.

The chain uses TRBV5-4 and TRBJ2-1; tentatively, D is TRBD1 (5 bases). The V and J ends lost 4 bases and 0 bases respectively, with 11 bases between them. There are 15 residues in the CDR3. CDR1 and CDR2 (germline): SGHNT, YYREEE (reference sequence). CDR3 protein: CASSTGHPSYNEQFF. The CDR3 nucleotides read TGTGCCAGCAGCACCGGACATCCCTCCTACAATGAGCAGTTCTTC.

This rearrangement joins TRBV11-2 to TRBJ2-7; D is undetermined. Germline CDR1 and CDR2: SGHAT and FQNNGV. The CDR3 loop spans 11 amino acids. With 5 bases removed from V and 8 bases from J, the gap between germline ends came to 10 bases. The CDR3 DNA reads as TGTGCCAGCAGCCAAAAAGAGAAGCAGTACTTC. Translating gives CASSQKEKQYF.

The chain carries TRBV19 and TRBJ2-1, with 13 bases fitting TRBD2. V gave up 7 bases and J gave up 9 bases; unmatched junction bases: 9. The CDR3 consists of 15 residues. Germline assignment: CDR1 LNHDA and CDR2 SQIVND (reference sequence). Written as DNA, the CDR3 is TGTGCCAGTACCCGGACTAGCGGGAGTTTAGGTGAGCAGTTCTTC. Amino acid sequence: CASTRTSGSLGEQFF.

This sequence joins TRBV10-1 and TRBJ2-1; weak D call: TRBD2 (5 bases). V was pared by 3 bases and J by 5 bases, with 14 bases between. The CDR3 has 15 residues. Germline CDR1 is WNHNN and CDR2 is SYGVQD (reference sequence). CDR3 residues: CASSDPLGLDNEQFF. Here the CDR3 DNA reads TGCGCCAGCAGTGACCCACTAGGGCTGGACAATGAGCAGTTCTTC.

This rearrangement joins TRBV18 to TRBJ2-3; D is perhaps TRBD1 (5 bases). The germline CDR1 and CDR2 sequences are KGHSH and LQKENI. The CDR3 consists of 13 residues. The germline V and J ends were trimmed by 7 bases and 2 bases, with 10 bases remaining between them. The CDR3 region has the DNA TGTGCCAGCTGGGGTGGGGCCACAGATACGCAGTATTTT. Amino acid sequence: CASWGGATDTQYF.

V usage is TRBV4-1 and J usage is TRBJ2-3; the D gene is possibly TRBD2 (7 bases). The germline CDR1 and CDR2 sequences are MGHRA and YSYEKL. Trimming stripped 6 bases from V and 0 bases from J, with 16 bases between. This CDR3 region has 16 residues. CDR3 nucleotides: TGCGCCAGCAGTCGCGAGGGGGGGGACAGCACAGATACGCAGTATTTT. This encodes CASSREGGDSTDTQYF.

The CDR3 reads CASSSGTEVEQYF. The CDR3 nucleotides read TGTGCCAGCAGCTCCGGCACGGAGGTCGAGCAGTACTTC. The chain couples TRBV7-9 to TRBJ2-7; D is perhaps TRBD2 (5 bases). There are 13 residues in the CDR3. V dropped 4 bases and J dropped 6 bases, with 13 bases sitting between them. Germline CDR1 is SEHNR and CDR2 is FQNEAQ (reference sequence).

The CDR3 nucleotides are TGTGCCTGGATACAGGGGAGCACCGGGGAGCTGTTTTTT. This translates into CAWIQGSTGELFF. The V and J genes are TRBV30 and TRBJ2-2; 7 bases agree with TRBD1. Germline V gene lookup returns CDR1 GTSNPN and CDR2 SVGIG (reference sequence). This CDR3 is built from 13 residues. The J segment lost 4 bases and the V segment lost 4 bases, leaving 3 bases of the junction unmatched.

V gene TRBV4-1 combines with J gene TRBJ2-1, with a tentative D call TRBD2 (6 bases). Germline V lookup: CDR1 MGHRA, CDR2 YSYEKL. The V end lost 3 bases, the J end lost 2 bases, and 17 bases lay between the germline ends. The CDR3 sequence is 17 residues long. The CDR3 DNA reads TGCGCCAGCAGCCAGAGGAGGGGTTTGCGCGCCTACAATGAGCAGTTCTTC. This codes for CASSQRRGLRAYNEQFF.

The V call is TRBV7-2, the J call TRBJ1-4; 8 bases agree with TRBD1. Trimming took 4 bases from V and 5 from J; bases not matched to a gene: 6. This CDR3 spans 15 amino acids. Germline V gene lookup returns CDR1 SGHTA and CDR2 FQGNSA. This chain's CDR3 is CASSSGRDRNEKLFF. The CDR3 region has the DNA TGTGCCAGCAGCTCAGGGCGGGACAGGAATGAAAAACTGTTTTTT.

V usage is TRBV6-1 and J usage is TRBJ2-7; D call uncertain. V was pared by 8 bases and J by 0 bases, with 11 bases between. This CDR3 is 13 amino acids long. Per the germline V gene, CDR1 is MNHNS and CDR2 is SASEGT. The CDR3 protein is CASDSTRSYEQYF. CDR3 nucleotides: TGTGCCAGCGACTCAACCCGCTCCTACGAGCAGTACTTC.